This note documents a single T cell receptor beta chain sequence. These data come from a study of cytomegalovirus exposure and HLA in healthy donors. Primers for the PCR totalled 60 Vbeta and 13 Jbeta. Sequencing was performed with immunoSEQ multiplex PCR; in TCRdb, only in-frame clones are kept and a portion is missing. In the table there are about 180,000 clones, more than 75% of which are singletons. The CDR3 covers 19 residues. Germline V gives CDR1 SNHLY, CDR2 FYNNEI. The V gene lost 5 bases and the J gene lost 0 bases, with 23 bases spanning the gap. Sequencing input: PBMCs. This clonotype was sampled from a woman aged 30 to 39 in good health and CMV-seropositive. This rearrangement joins TRBV2 to TRBJ1-5; D is ambiguous. In DNA form, the CDR3 reads TGTGCCAGCAGTAAGACCCACCCTGGGTCGGGTTATAGCAATCAGCCCCAGCATTTT. Amino acids: CASSKTHPGSGYSNQPQHF.